This T cell receptor (beta chain) was observed in a study of technical replicates of blood from a handful of donors. TCRdb keeps only in-frame clones here, not all; method: immunoSEQ multiplex PCR. The sample includes about 73,000 clones, roughly nine tenths of them seen just once. The germline V and J ends were trimmed by 5 bases and 2 bases, with 16 bases remaining between them. The CDR3 runs 15 residues. CDR1 is MNHEY, CDR2 SMNVEV, per germline (reference sequence). The sequence came from a human donor in good health. Some clones in this sample may be carry-over from other donors' samples. Sequenced: PBMCs. This chain connects TRBV27 to TRBJ2-7; maybe TRBD2 (6 bases). In nucleotides, the CDR3 is TGTGCCAGCAGTCTTCCGGGACTGGGGACCTACGAGCAGTACTTC. It encodes CASSLPGLGTYEQYF.